One sample yielded the 15 T cell receptor beta chains listed below, sequenced in a study of CD4+ T cells in melanoma. Clones were read by immunoSEQ multiplex PCR, and TCRdb kept only the in-frame ones, dropping some. The table lists 50,000 to 60,000 clones, roughly two thirds of them singletons. Sequenced material: tumor tissue. These receptors were collected from a human donor with melanoma.

The chain carries TRBV11-3 and TRBJ1-6; no clear D gene. The CDR3 totals 14 residues. Germline V CDR1 and CDR2: SGHNT, YENEEA. Trimming cost V 1 base and J 7 bases, with 8 bases left between them. The chain's CDR3 is CASSLGLYNSPLHF. CDR3 coding DNA: TGTGCCAGCAGCTTAGGACTGTACAATTCACCCCTCCACTTT.

The gene calls are TRBV6-6 and TRBJ1-2, with no clear D. The length of the CDR3 is 15 residues. V was shortened by 0 bases and J by 2 bases, with 10 bases between the two germline ends. Germline V gene sequence: CDR1 MNHNY, CDR2 SVGAGI (reference sequence). The chain's CDR3 is CASSYSIDPNYGYTF. Here the CDR3 DNA reads TGTGCCAGCAGTTACTCAATAGATCCCAACTATGGCTACACCTTC.

CDR3 sequence: CASSFPSGGAHEQYF. The CDR3 region has the DNA TGTGCCAGCAGCTTCCCTAGCGGGGGGGCCCACGAGCAGTACTTC. The rearrangement links TRBV5-4 to TRBJ2-7; 12 nucleotides match TRBD2. The length of the CDR3 is 15 residues. CDR1 is SGHNT, CDR2 YYREEE, per germline (reference sequence). Unmatched junction bases numbered 5, after V lost 2 bases and J lost 5 bases.

This clone was observed a few times. CDR3 sequence: CASSQDHPGIYEQYF. Written as DNA, the CDR3 is TGCGCCAGCAGCCAAGATCACCCGGGGATATACGAGCAGTACTTC. V and J are TRBV4-3 and TRBJ2-7; tentative D call: TRBD2 (5 bases). V was pared by 0 bases and J by 4 bases, with 13 bases between. The CDR3 has 15 amino acids. CDR1 and CDR2 (germline): LGHNA, YSLEER.

This chain connects TRBV6-5 to TRBJ1-5; D not resolved. The CDR3 has 13 residues. Germline loops: CDR1 MNHEY, CDR2 SVGAGI. V lost 6 bases to trimming and J lost 5 bases, with 11 bases between them. CDR3 sequence: CASSNGIYQPQHF. The CDR3 DNA sequence: TGTGCCAGCAGCAACGGGATTTATCAGCCCCAGCATTTT.

This rearrangement joins TRBV19 to TRBJ1-4; TRBD1 matches 8 bases. With V trimmed by 7 bases and J by 7 bases, 8 bases remained unmatched. Germline V gene sequence: CDR1 LNHDA, CDR2 SQIVND (reference sequence). The length of the CDR3 is 14 residues. CDR3 loop: CASNPGGLVEKLFF. For the CDR3, the DNA is TGTGCCAGTAATCCAGGGGGCTTGGTTGAAAAACTGTTTTTT.

CDR3 bases: TGTGCCAGCACCAAGACAGCCTCTGGAAACACCATATATTTT. Its protein is CASTKTASGNTIYF. The genes are TRBV2 and TRBJ1-3; possibly TRBD1 for D (5 bases). Germline V gives CDR1 SNHLY, CDR2 FYNNEI. Trimming removed 7 bases from V and 0 bases from J, with 10 bases in between. This CDR3 has 14 residues.

The V and J genes are TRBV4-3 and TRBJ2-1; no clear D gene. The CDR3 runs 13 residues. In germline, CDR1 is LGHNA, CDR2 YSLEER. V was cut by 3 bases and J by 7 bases, with 10 bases left in between. The CDR3 here is CASSQGPRNEQFF. The CDR3 DNA follows: TGCGCCAGCAGCCAGGGCCCTAGGAATGAGCAGTTCTTC.

The chain employs TRBV11-2 and TRBJ2-5; D tentatively fits TRBD1 or TRBD2 (5 bases each). Germline V CDR1 and CDR2: SGHAT, FQNNGV. CDR3 length: 16 residues. V was clipped by 1 base and J by 5 bases, with 17 bases between them. The CDR3 bases are TGTGCCAGCAGCTTAGTTTTCTTTGGCAGGGAGGAGACCCAGTACTTC. Encoded protein: CASSLVFFGREETQYF. The complete variable domain, with remaining parts taken from reference TRBV11-2 and TRBJ2-5, reads EAGVAQSPRYKIIEKRQSVAFWCNPISGHATLYWYQQILGQGPKLLIQFQNNGVVDDSQLPKDRFSAERLKGVDSTLKIQPAKLEDSAVYLCASSLVFFGREETQYFGPGTRLLVL.

The gene calls are TRBV29-1 and TRBJ2-7, with 7 bases fitting TRBD2. Germline V lookup: CDR1 SQVTM, CDR2 ANQGSEA. Germline trimming cut 7 bases from V and 6 bases from J; bases unmatched to any gene: 6. This CDR3 comprises 11 residues. CDR3: CSAGTNREQYF. Written as DNA, the CDR3 is TGCAGCGCCGGGACTAATCGCGAGCAGTACTTC.

The chain employs TRBV11-1 and TRBJ1-2; 7 nucleotides match TRBD1. Germline V CDR1 and CDR2: SGHAT, FQDESV (reference sequence). The trim removed 5 bases at V and 8 bases at J, leaving 8 bases unmatched. CDR3 length equals 13 residues. In nucleotides, the CDR3 is TGTGCCAGCAGCCAAAGACAGGGAATGGGCTACACCTTC. This codes for CASSQRQGMGYTF.

The chain uses TRBV6-5 and TRBJ1-5; D is ambiguous. CDR1 and CDR2 from the germline V gene are MNHEY and SVGAGI. Trimming shortened V by 0 bases and J by 8 bases, and 8 bases separated the two germline ends. This CDR3 has 13 residues. This CDR3 is CASSYSLDKPQHF. CDR3 nucleotide sequence: TGTGCCAGCAGTTACTCATTGGATAAGCCCCAGCATTTT.

This clone was picked up a small number of times. V usage is TRBV21-1 and J usage is TRBJ2-7; TRBD2 was called by the table and not checked on the DNA. TRBV21-1 is labeled a pseudogene. CDR3 length: 16 residues. The CDR3 here is CASSKPPGQKSYEQYF. The CDR3 bases are TGTGCCAGCAGCAAGCCCCCGGGTCAGAAGTCCTACGAGCAGTACTTC.

The chain joins TRBV28 to TRBJ1-5, with a possible D match to TRBD1 (6 bases). With 3 bases removed from V and 7 bases from J, the gap between germline ends came to 10 bases. Looked up from germline, CDR1 is MDHEN and CDR2 is SYDVKM. The CDR3 length is 13 residues. The CDR3 nucleotides read TGTGCCAGCAGTTTGGCAGGGGACCAGCCCCAGCATTTT. Amino acids: CASSLAGDQPQHF.

This chain uses TRBV18 with TRBJ1-6, with TRBD1 identical over 7 bases. CDR1 and CDR2 (germline): KGHSH, LQKENI. J was trimmed by 8 bases and V by 5 bases; bases with no gene match: 9. The CDR3 is made up of 15 amino acids. The CDR3: CASSGTVGSDSPLHF. The CDR3, as DNA: TGTGCCAGCTCAGGGACAGTCGGTTCTGATTCACCCCTCCACTTT.